This T cell receptor (beta chain) was identified in a study of blood T cell repertoires in COVID-19 (dated by TCRdb to 2018 to 2021). About the full investigation: Samples from collaborators originated in the United States, Italy and Spain and spanned both the acute and convalescent phases of COVID-19. Nearly every sample came with metadata listing a de-identified subject ID, COVID-19 status, age in years and sex. The repertoires were released in a freely available public database meant as a resource for research on the immune response to SARS-CoV-2. HLA class I and class II types, where available, came from metadata supplied by the sample provider rather than from assay-based typing. The material from the prospective study consisted of cDNA or gDNA derived from T cells, B-cell-depleted T cells, or PBMCs. Samples were obtained from the ongoing ImmuneRACE study (first 160 participants) and from about 1,300 subjects provided by 6 global collaborators. The dataset comprised deeply sampled blood TCRbeta repertoires from subjects exposed to, actively infected with, or recovered from COVID-19.

Beyond this particular receptor, the publication reports: How much clinical and demographic metadata was included differed by source and by participant, and the metadata was provided uncurated.

The collaborating institutions used their own protocols to collect whole blood in K2EDTA tubes. For TCRbeta analysis, collaborator samples were shipped as frozen whole blood, as isolated PBMCs, or as DNA extracted from either sample type. The CDR3 has 14 amino acids, counting the end cysteine and phenylalanine. Only the CDR3 DNA stays, 42 bases, in frame from base 1. CDR1 and CDR2, looked up from the germline V gene, are MNHEY and SVGAGI. V loses 6 bases, J loses 6 bases, and the germline ends lie 17 bases apart. The immunoSEQ Assay, a bias-controlled multiplex PCR, was used to amplify TCRbeta CDR3 regions from genomic DNA. The study's own analysis went as follows. Within the assay, amplification of reference gene primers was used to estimate how many nucleated cells each sample contained. To quantify the absolute abundance of each unique TCRbeta CDR3 rearrangement, sequence reads were collapsed and filtered. For each sample, productive Simpson clonality was calculated by taking the square root of Simpson's diversity index across productive rearrangements. As stored in TCRdb, this immuneACCESS dataset retains in-frame rearrangements with V and J assigned. A fraction of the clones does not appear; measured against another copy, unresolved V genes explain less than half of the discrepancy, and the remainder lacks a known reason. From that table come the V and J calls and clone size; the DNA was used to work out D and trimming. For this sample there are about 200,000 clones; over 70% appear just once. Clones ranked in the top ten supply about 7.4% of the sample.

Notes on this clone: There is no known antigen for this receptor. Per-base qualities were not stored, and no clone one base away is much larger.

The sequence is built from TRBV6-5 and TRBJ1-1; a weak D assignment points to TRBD1 (5 bases agree). Input material: peripheral blood. The receptor's source is a woman of 80 years or more with acute or convalescent COVID-19. The CDR3 corresponds to CASREGLRGSEAFF. The DNA sequence reads TGTGCCAGCAGGGAGGGACTGAGGGGTTCTGAAGCTTTCTTT.